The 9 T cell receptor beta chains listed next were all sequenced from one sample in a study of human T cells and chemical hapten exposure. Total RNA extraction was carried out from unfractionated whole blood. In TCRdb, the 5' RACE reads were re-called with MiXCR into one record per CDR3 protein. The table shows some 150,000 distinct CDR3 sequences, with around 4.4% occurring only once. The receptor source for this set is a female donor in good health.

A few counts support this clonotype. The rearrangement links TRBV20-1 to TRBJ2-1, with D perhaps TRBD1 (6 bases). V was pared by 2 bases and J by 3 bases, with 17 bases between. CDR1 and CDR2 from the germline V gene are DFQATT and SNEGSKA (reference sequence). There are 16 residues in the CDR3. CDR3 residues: CSARIGGDPRYNEQFF. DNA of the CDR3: TGCAGTGCTAGAATTGGGGGCGACCCTCGCTACAATGAGCAGTTCTTC.

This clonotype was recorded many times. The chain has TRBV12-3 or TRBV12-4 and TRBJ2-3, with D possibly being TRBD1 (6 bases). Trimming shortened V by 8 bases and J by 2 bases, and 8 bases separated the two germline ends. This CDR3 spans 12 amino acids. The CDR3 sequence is CASQGNTDTQYF. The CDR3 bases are TGTGCCAGCCAGGGGAACACAGATACGCAGTATTTT.

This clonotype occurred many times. The DNA for the CDR3 is TGTGCCACCAGTGATCCTGCGTCTGCCAAAAACATTCAGTACTTC. Residues: CATSDPASAKNIQYF. The V and J genes are TRBV24-1 and TRBJ2-4; D gene unclear. V was clipped by 3 bases and J by 1 base, with 9 bases between them. This CDR3 is built from 15 residues. Germline lookup yields CDR1 KGHDR and CDR2 SFDVKD.

Written as DNA, the CDR3 is TGTGCCAGCTCACCACCGGGAGGGAGCCCCTACGAGCAGTACTTC. Residues: CASSPPGGSPYEQYF. The V gene is TRBV18, the J gene TRBJ2-7, with 7 positions matching TRBD2. The V gene's germline CDR1 is KGHSH and CDR2 LQKENI. J was trimmed by 2 bases and V by 0 bases; bases with no gene match: 4. This CDR3 is 15 amino acids long.

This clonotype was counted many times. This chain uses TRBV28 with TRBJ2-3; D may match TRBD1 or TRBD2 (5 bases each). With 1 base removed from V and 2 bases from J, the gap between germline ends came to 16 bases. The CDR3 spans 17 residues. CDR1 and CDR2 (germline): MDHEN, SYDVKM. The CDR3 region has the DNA TGTGCCAGCAGTTTATTCGTCGAAGGGGACCTCACAGATACGCAGTATTTT. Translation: CASSLFVEGDLTDTQYF. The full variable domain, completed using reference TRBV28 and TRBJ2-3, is DVKVTQSSRYLVKRTGEKVFLECVQDMDHENMFWYRQDPGLGLRLIYFSYDVKMKEKGDIPEGYSVSREKKERFSLILESASTNQTSMYLCASSLFVEGDLTDTQYFGPGTRLTVL.

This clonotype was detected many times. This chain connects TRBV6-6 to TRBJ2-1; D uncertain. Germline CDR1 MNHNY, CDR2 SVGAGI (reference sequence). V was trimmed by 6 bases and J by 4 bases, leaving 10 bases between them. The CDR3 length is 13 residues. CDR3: CASRPDTYNEQFF. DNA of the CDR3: TGTGCCAGCAGACCCGACACTTACAATGAGCAGTTCTTC.

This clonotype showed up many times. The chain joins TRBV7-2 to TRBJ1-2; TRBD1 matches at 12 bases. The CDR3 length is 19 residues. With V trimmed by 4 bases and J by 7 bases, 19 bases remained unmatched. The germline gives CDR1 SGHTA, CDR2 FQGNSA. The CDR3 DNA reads TGTGCCAGCAGCTACGCGGCCGGGACAGGGGGCGGTTCGGGGTTTGGCTACACCTTC. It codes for CASSYAAGTGGGSGFGYTF.

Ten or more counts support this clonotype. DNA for the CDR3: TGTGCCAGCAGCCAACCGGGACAGGGAACGACAGATACGCAGTATTTT. The encoded protein is CASSQPGQGTTDTQYF. The V gene is TRBV5-4, the J gene TRBJ2-3, with TRBD1 matching over 9 bases. This CDR3 is 16 amino acids long. Germline V gene data show CDR1 as SGHNT and CDR2 as YYREEE (reference sequence). Trimming removed 4 bases from V and 3 bases from J; junction bases left unmatched: 9.

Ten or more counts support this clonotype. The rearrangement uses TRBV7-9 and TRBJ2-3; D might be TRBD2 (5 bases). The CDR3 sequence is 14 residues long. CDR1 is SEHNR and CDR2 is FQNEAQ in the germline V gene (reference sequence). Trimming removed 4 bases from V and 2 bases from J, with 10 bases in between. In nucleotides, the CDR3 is TGTGCCAGCAGCTCTAGCTGGGCCACAGATACGCAGTATTTT. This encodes CASSSSWATDTQYF.